This TCR beta chain was recorded in a study of tumor-infiltrating lymphocytes in primary liver carcinoma (TCRdb year 2017). At the level of the whole study: Of the five patients, three men and two women aged 30 to 69 years, four had hepatocellular carcinoma and one had combined HCC and intrahepatic cholangiocarcinoma. Technical replicate repertoires showed high reproducibility, with mean shared-clone rates about 0.91 and correlation coefficients above 0.95. A total of about 35 specimens from 5 patients, comprising 25 or so tumor regions, 5 adjacent noncancerous liver tissues and 5 peripheral blood samples, were covered by TCRbeta repertoire sequencing. Roughly 3.65 to 7.13 million productive TCRbeta reads were obtained per sample, and no significant difference in read depth was found between tissue types. The five patients had tumors staged T1-T3 N0M0, with maximum diameters ranging from about 4 to 11 cm. TCRbeta repertoire sequencing, expression microarrays and whole-exome sequencing were combined in the study across five regions of each liver tumor, with adjacent normal tissue and blood also included.

About this clonotype itself: Its antigen is currently not known. Base qualities are not recorded, but no much larger clone differs from it by a single base.

At the junction V is shortened by 4 bases and J by 6 bases, with 4 bases in between. For CDR1 and CDR2, the germline V gene lists KGHSH and LQKENI. From its cysteine to its phenylalanine, the CDR3 spans 12 amino acids. Only the CDR3 DNA is retained, 36 bases long and in frame from the first base. Study-wide findings and limitations: The top 250 clones accounted for a significantly greater share of the repertoire in tumors than in blood (p = 0.039). Only five patients were included in the study, and the authors note that the findings should be validated in a larger study. Bulk unsorted samples precluded comparing CD4+ and CD8+ T cell repertoires. Because sequencing covered only the TCR beta chain and unpaired alpha chains were not captured, true repertoire diversity is likely underestimated. Repertoire overlap was found to be higher between tumor regions (mean around 35%) than between tumor-adjacent (about 17%) or tumor-blood (14%) pairs, consistent with antigen-driven expansion.

Starting from approximately 500 ng total RNA, TCRbeta-specific cDNA was produced by reverse transcription with a constant-region primer and ProtoScript II reverse transcriptase. Construction of the TCRbeta libraries relied on three nested rounds of multiplex PCR, following a slightly modified ARM-PCR procedure. Multiplex TRBV1-TRBV30 forward primers and a Cbeta reverse primer were used in the first two PCR rounds, each of which was run for approximately 11 cycles. A final 25-cycle PCR with Deep VentR polymerase added sample barcodes and Illumina adapters. Amplicons of 200-500 bp were gel-purified with a QIAquick gel extraction kit before sequencing. An Illumina HiSeq 2500 was used to sequence the TCRbeta amplicons, generating 250-bp paired-end reads. Processing in the source paper ran as follows. Trimmomatic v0.33 was used to quality-trim the reads, and FLASH v1.2.11 was used to merge paired reads so that full CDR3 sequences could be recovered. MiGEC v1.2.1b assigned V, D and J germline segments to the rearranged TCRbeta sequences. Clonotype statistics, along with Shannon-Wiener diversity indices, were calculated using VDJtools v1.0.0. Except for diversity analysis, only the 250 most abundant clonotypes of each sample were used in subsequent analyses to reduce sampling bias. Using fastp at Q25 and MiXCR, TCRdb reprocessed the public reads and kept productive beta chains. Rows with a matching CDR3 protein are joined into one entry that keeps the most common DNA and genes. TCRdb's processing, not the authors' own work, is the source of the V and J calls. The sample table holds about 100,000 distinct CDR3 sequences, of which 65% to 70% were seen once. The top ten clonotypes cover 27% of the sample.

Total RNA and DNA were co-extracted without cell sorting from approximately 20-30 mg of bulk tissue using the AllPrep DNA/RNA mini kit. Between November 2015 and March 2016, 5 or 6 patients in China with histopathologically diagnosed primary liver carcinoma had their tumors surgically resected. Patients had chronic HBV infection and were treatment-naive at sampling. Pieces of fresh tumor and adjacent tissue were cut in half, with one half kept in RNAlater at -80 degrees C and the other half sent for histology. Recombination linked TRBV18 to TRBJ1-6, with the D gene too uncertain to name. This TCR was sampled from a man aged 40-49 years with primary liver carcinoma and hepatitis B virus infection. Sequenced material: tumor-adjacent normal liver tissue. In nucleotides, the sequence is TGTGCCAGCTCACTGTCTAATTCACCCCTCCACTTT. It translates as CASSLSNSPLHF. Where the CDR3 stops, the reference TRBV18 and TRBJ1-6 genes take over; the full variable domain is NAGVMQNPRHLVRRRGQEARLRCSPMKGHSHVYWYRQLPEEGLKFMVYLQKENIIDESGMPKERFSAEFPKEGPSILRIQQVVRGDSAAYFCASSLSNSPLHFGNGTRLTVT.